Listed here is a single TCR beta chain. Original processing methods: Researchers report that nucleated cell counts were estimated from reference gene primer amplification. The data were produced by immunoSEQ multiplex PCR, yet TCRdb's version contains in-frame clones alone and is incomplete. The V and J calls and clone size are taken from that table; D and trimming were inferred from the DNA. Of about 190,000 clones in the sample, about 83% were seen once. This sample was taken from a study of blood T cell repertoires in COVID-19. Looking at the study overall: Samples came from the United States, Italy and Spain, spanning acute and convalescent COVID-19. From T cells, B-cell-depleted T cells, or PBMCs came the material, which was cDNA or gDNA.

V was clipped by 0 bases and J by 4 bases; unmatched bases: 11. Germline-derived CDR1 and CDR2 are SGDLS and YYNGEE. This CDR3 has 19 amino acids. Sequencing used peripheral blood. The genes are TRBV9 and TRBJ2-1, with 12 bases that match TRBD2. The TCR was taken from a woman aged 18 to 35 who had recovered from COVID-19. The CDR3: CASSVATWTSGINYNEQFF. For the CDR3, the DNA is TGTGCCAGCAGCGTAGCTACTTGGACTAGCGGGATCAATTACAATGAGCAGTTCTTC.